This T cell receptor beta chain was recovered during a study of CD8+ T cells in alopecia areata. Overall study: Tofacitinib was given for 6 to 18 months, then stopped for 6 months.

The treatment was: oral pan-JAK inhibitor, 5-10 mg twice daily. The CDR3 is 15 residues long. Germline loops: CDR1 GTSNPN, CDR2 SVGIG (reference sequence). V was pared by 2 bases and J by 0 bases, with 12 bases between. Concerning this clone: Its specificity is unknown.

Findings and caveats of the study: Persistence during tofacitinib was seen for many expanded lesional clones in scalp and blood.

Reverse transcribed after extraction, RNA yielded cDNA as the sequencing template. The data were produced by immunoSEQ multiplex PCR, yet TCRdb's version contains in-frame clones alone and is incomplete. Of about 160,000 clones listed, about three fifths are singletons. V is TRBV30 and J is TRBJ2-3; D ambiguous. The clonotype originates from a human donor with alopecia areata. The sequences come from CD4+ T cells sorted from blood, collected at week 4, from a patient treated with tofacitinib. The CDR3 nucleotides are TGTGCCTGGAGTCCGACCCTTACTAGCACAGATACGCAGTATTTT. Translating it yields CAWSPTLTSTDTQYF.